This TCR beta chain was sequenced in a study of CD8 T cells in ankylosing spondylitis. General study results and limits: It appeared that ankylosing spondylitis blood was characterized by a TCR beta motif of fewer than ten highly homologous variants.

The CDR3 covers 15 residues. V gave up 6 bases and J gave up 0 bases, with 14 bases separating them. The germline V gene encodes CDR1 SEHNR and CDR2 FQNEAQ (reference sequence). It was by quantitative 5'-RACE with molecular barcodes that TCR beta libraries were made. A single record per CDR3 protein comes from TCRdb applying MiXCR to the 5' RACE reads. The table lists about 450,000 distinct CDR3 sequences, about 25% of them singletons. This clonotype came up a few times. Its target is unknown. The V gene is TRBV7-9, the J gene TRBJ1-1; perhaps TRBD1 as D (5 bases). The sample was blood, either unsorted or a sorted T cell fraction (not recorded which). The origin of this receptor is a male donor with ankylosing spondylitis. The CDR3 nucleotides are TGTGCCAGCAGTCCTACAGGTTTCATGAACACTGAAGCTTTCTTT. Translating gives CASSPTGFMNTEAFF.